This T cell receptor beta chain is drawn from a study of blood T cell repertoires in COVID-19. Clones were read by immunoSEQ multiplex PCR, and TCRdb kept only the in-frame ones, dropping some. This table holds under 350,000 clones, 65% to 90% found once. This CDR3 has 12 amino acids. The V end was cut by 0 bases, the J end by 8 bases, with 4 bases between. Germline V gene sequence: CDR1 LGHDT, CDR2 YNNKEL (reference sequence). Sequenced material: PBMCs or T cells enriched from blood (not recorded which). The chain couples TRBV3-1 (or the pseudogene TRBV3-2) to TRBJ1-4, with D uncertain. This receptor was taken from a woman in her thirties or forties with acute COVID-19. CDR3: CASSQDLEKLFF. For the CDR3, the DNA is TGTGCCAGCAGCCAAGACTTGGAAAAACTGTTTTTT.